This TCR beta chain came from a study of OX40 agonist ivuxolimab in advanced cancers. Study-level points and caveats: The study found that CD8+ T cells averaged more expanded clones than CD4+. Expanded peripheral T cell antigen specificity was not determined.

For this clone: Its antigen is as yet unknown.

Profiled with immunoSEQ multiplex PCR; TCRdb holds only in-frame clones, not every one. The data contain approximately 52,000 clones, 80% to 85% of them singletons. Patients were excluded for autoimmune disease history or systemic immunosuppression. Blood specimens came from baseline, cycle 4 day 1, and cycle 7 day 1. The germline V and J ends were trimmed by 6 bases and 2 bases, with 14 bases remaining between them. Germline V CDR1 and CDR2: MNHEY, SVGAGI. CDR3 length: 14 amino acids. The V gene is TRBV6-5, the J gene TRBJ2-7; the D gene could be TRBD1 or TRBD2 (5 bases each). The material sequenced was CD4+ or CD8+ T cells sorted from blood, taken in a trial of the OX40 agonist ivuxolimab. The clonotype was recovered from an adult with an advanced solid tumor such as melanoma, head and neck, liver or kidney cancer. The CDR3: CASSPRRTTYEQYF. Written as DNA, the CDR3 is TGTGCCAGCAGCCCGAGGAGGACAACCTACGAGCAGTACTTC.